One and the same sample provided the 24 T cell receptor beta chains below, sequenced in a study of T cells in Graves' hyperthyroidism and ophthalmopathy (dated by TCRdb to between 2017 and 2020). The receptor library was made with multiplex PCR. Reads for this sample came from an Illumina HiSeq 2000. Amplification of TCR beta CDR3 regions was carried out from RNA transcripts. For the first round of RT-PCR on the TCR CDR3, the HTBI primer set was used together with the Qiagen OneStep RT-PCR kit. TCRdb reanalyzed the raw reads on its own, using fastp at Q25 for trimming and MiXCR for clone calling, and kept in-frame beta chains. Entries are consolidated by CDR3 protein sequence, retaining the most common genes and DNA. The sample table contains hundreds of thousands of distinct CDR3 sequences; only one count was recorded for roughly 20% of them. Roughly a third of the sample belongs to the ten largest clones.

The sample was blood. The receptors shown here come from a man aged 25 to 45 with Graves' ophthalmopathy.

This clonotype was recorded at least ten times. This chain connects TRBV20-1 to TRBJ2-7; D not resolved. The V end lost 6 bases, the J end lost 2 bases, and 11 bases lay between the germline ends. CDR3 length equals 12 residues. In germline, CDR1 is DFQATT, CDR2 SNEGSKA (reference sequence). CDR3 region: CSAPSRAYEQYF. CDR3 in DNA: TGCAGTGCCCCCTCTAGGGCCTACGAGCAGTACTTC.

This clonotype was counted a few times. For the CDR3, the DNA is TGTGCCAGCAGCTTGATCGGACAGGGGCCGGTCGGGGAGCTGTTTTTT. Amino acid sequence: CASSLIGQGPVGELFF. V is TRBV5-8 and J is TRBJ2-2, with 9 nucleotides matching TRBD1. The CDR3 sequence is 16 residues long. Germline V gene data show CDR1 as SGHTS and CDR2 as YDEGEE. Losses at the gene ends were 1 base for V and 7 bases for J; bases not matched to a gene: 8. The whole variable domain, filled in from reference TRBV5-8 and TRBJ2-2, reads EAGVTQSPTHLIKTRGQQATLRCSPISGHTSVYWYQQALGLGLQFLLWYDEGEERNRGNFPPRFSGRQFPNYSSELNVNALELEDSALYLCASSLIGQGPVGELFFGEGSRLTVL.

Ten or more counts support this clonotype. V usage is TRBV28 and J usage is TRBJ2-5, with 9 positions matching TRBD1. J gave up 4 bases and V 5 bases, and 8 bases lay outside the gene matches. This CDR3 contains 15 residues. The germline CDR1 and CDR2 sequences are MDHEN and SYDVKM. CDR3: CASSTPGQGGETQYF. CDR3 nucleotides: TGTGCCAGCAGTACCCCGGGACAGGGCGGAGAGACCCAGTACTTC.

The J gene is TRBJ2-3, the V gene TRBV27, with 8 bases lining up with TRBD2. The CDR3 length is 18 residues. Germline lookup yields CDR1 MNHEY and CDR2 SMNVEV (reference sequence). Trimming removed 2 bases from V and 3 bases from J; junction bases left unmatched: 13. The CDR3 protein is CASSLLKSGSGLTDTQYF. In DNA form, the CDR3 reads TGTGCCAGCAGTTTACTGAAGAGCGGGAGCGGACTAACAGATACGCAGTATTTT.

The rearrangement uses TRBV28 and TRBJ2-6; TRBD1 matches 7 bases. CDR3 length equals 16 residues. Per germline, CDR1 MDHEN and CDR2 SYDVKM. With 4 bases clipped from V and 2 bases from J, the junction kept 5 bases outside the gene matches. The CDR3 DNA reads TGTGCCAGCAGTTCCCTAACAGGGGCTGGGGCCAACGTCCTGACTTTC. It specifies CASSSLTGAGANVLTF.

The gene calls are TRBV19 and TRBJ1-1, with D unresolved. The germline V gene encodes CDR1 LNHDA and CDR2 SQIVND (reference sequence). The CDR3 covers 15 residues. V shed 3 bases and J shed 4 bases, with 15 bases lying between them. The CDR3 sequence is CASSIDPRVSTEAFF. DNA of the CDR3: TGTGCCAGTAGTATTGATCCCCGGGTTTCCACTGAAGCTTTCTTT.

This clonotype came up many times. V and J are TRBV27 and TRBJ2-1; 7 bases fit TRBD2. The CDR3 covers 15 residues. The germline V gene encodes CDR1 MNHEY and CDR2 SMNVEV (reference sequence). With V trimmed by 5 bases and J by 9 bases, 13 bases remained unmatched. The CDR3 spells CASSPLADASFEQFF. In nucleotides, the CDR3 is TGTGCCAGCAGTCCCCTAGCGGACGCGTCGTTTGAGCAGTTCTTC.

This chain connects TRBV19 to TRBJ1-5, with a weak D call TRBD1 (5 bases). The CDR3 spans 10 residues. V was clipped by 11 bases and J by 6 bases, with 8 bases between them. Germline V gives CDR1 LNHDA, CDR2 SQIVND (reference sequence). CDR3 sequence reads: CAQQVQPQHF. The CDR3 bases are TGTGCCCAACAGGTTCAGCCCCAGCATTTT.

DNA of the CDR3: TGTGCCAGCAGTTTAGCCCGTGGGTCGTGGGGCAGGCAACGCCACATGAACACTGAAGCTTTCTTT. Translating gives CASSLARGSWGRQRHMNTEAFF. This rearrangement joins TRBV28 to TRBJ1-1, with a tentative D call TRBD1 (5 bases). With 2 bases removed from V and 0 bases from J, the gap between germline ends came to 31 bases. Germline CDR1 reads MDHEN; CDR2 reads SYDVKM. CDR3 length: 22 residues.

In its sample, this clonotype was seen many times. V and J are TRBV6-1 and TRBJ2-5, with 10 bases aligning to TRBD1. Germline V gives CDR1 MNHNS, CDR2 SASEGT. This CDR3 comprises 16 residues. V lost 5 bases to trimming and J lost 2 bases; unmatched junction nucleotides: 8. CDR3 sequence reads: CASSYGGTGEQETQYF. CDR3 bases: TGTGCCAGCAGTTACGGAGGGACAGGGGAACAAGAGACCCAGTACTTC.

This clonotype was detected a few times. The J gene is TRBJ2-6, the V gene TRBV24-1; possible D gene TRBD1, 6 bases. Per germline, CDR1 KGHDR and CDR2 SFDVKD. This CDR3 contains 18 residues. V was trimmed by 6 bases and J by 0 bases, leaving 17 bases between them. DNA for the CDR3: TGTGCCACCAGTCGGGGCGGACAGCAGACCTCTGGGGCCAACGTCCTGACTTTC. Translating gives CATSRGGQQTSGANVLTF.

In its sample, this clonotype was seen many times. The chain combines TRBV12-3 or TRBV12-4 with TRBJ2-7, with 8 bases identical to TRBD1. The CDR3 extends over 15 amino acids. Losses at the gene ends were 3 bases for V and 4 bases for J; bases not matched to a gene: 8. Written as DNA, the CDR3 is TGTGCCAGCAGTTTTGGAGGACAGGGTTTATACGAGCAGTACTTC. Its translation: CASSFGGQGLYEQYF.

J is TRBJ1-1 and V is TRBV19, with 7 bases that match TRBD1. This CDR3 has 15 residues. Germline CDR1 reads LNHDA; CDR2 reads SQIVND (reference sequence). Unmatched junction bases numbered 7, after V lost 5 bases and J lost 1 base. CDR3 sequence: CASSYRGQPNTEAFF. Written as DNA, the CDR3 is TGTGCCAGTAGTTACCGGGGACAGCCGAACACTGAAGCTTTCTTT.

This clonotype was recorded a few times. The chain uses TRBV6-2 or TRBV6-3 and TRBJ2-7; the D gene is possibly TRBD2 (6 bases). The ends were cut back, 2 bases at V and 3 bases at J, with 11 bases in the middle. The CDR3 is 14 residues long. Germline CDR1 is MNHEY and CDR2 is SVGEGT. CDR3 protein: CASSYPGGFYEQYF. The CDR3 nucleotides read TGTGCCAGCAGTTACCCCGGGGGTTTCTACGAGCAGTACTTC.

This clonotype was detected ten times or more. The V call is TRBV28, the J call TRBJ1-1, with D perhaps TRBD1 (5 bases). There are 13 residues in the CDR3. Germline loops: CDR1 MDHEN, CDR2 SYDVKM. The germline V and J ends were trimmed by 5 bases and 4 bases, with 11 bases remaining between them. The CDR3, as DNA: TGTGCCAGCAGTGGCGGGAGGGGCACTGAAGCTTTCTTT. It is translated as CASSGGRGTEAFF.

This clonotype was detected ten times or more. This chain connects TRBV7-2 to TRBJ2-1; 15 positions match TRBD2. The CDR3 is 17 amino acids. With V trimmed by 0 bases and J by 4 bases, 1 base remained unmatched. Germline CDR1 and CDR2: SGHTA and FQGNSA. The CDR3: CASSLAGTSGRYNEQFF. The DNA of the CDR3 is TGTGCCAGCAGCTTAGCCGGGACTAGCGGGAGGTACAATGAGCAGTTCTTC.

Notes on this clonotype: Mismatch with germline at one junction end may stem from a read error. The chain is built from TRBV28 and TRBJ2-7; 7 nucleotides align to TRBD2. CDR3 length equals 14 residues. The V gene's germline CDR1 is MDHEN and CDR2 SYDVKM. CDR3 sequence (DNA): TGTGCCAGCAGTCCCCTAGCGGAATCCTACGGGCAGTACTTC. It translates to CASSPLAESYGQYF.

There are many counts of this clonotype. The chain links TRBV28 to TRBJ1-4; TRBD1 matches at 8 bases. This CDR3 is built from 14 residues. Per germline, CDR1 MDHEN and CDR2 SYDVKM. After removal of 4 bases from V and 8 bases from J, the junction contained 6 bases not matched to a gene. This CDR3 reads CASSSGGSGEKLFF. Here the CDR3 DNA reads TGTGCCAGCAGTTCAGGGGGCTCGGGAGAAAAACTGTTTTTT.

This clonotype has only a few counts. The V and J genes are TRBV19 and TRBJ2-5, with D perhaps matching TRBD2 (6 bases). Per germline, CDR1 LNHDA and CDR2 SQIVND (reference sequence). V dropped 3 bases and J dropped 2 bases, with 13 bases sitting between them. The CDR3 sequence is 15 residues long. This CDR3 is CASSILGGIQETQYF. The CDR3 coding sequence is TGTGCCAGTAGTATCCTCGGCGGGATACAAGAGACCCAGTACTTC.

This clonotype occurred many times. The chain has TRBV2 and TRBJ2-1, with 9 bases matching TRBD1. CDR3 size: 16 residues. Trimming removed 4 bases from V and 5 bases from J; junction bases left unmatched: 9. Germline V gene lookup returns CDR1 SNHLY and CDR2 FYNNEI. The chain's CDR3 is CASSVPTGGGHNEQFF. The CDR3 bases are TGTGCCAGCAGTGTTCCGACAGGGGGAGGGCACAATGAGCAGTTCTTC.

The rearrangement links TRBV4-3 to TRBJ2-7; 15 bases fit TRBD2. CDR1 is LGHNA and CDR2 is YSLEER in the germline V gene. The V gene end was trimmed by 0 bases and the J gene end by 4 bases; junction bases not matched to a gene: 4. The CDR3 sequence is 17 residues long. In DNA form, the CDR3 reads TGCGCCAGCAGCCAAGACGGGACTAGCGGGAGGTTATACGAGCAGTACTTC. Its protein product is CASSQDGTSGRLYEQYF.

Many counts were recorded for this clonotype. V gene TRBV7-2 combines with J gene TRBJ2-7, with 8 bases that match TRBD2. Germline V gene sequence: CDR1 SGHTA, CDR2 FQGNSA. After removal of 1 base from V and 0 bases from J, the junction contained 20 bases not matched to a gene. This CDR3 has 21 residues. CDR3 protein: CASSLETKRGIGLQSSYEQYF. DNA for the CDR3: TGTGCCAGCAGCTTAGAAACTAAGCGGGGGATCGGGCTTCAGAGCTCCTACGAGCAGTACTTC.

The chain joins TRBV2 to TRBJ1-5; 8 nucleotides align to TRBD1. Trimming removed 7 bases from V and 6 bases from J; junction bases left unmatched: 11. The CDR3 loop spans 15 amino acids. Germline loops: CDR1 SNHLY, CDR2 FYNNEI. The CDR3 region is CASKEDRAVGQPQHF. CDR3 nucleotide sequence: TGTGCCAGCAAGGAGGACAGGGCGGTGGGTCAGCCCCAGCATTTT.

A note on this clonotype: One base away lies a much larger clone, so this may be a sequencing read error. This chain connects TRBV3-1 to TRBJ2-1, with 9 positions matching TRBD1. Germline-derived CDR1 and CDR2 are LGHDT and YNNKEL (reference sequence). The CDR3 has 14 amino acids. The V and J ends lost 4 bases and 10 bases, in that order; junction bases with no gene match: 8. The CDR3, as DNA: TGTGCCAGCAGCCGATCGGGACAGGGAGTCGAGCAGTTCTTC. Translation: CASSRSGQGVEQFF.